The entry below describes one TCR beta chain. Researchers ran the assay at a deep level. Each subset's genomic DNA was split evenly across several immunoSEQ plates. Profiled with immunoSEQ multiplex PCR; TCRdb holds only in-frame clones, not every one. The sample has 2,500,000 or so clones, just under 95% seen once. Nashville, Tennessee was home to all donors, who were Caucasian adults. These data are taken from a study of shared clonotypes between healthy human individuals. The sample was naive CD4+ T cells from PBMCs. Subset defined: CD45RA+ positively selected. The receptor comes from a man between 18 and 35 years old in good health. Some clones in this sample may be carry-over from other donors' samples.

The CDR3 DNA is TGCGCCAGCAGCTTGCGGGGGTCCCCCTCCTACGAGCAGTACTTC. Its translation is CASSLRGSPSYEQYF. The genes are TRBV5-1 and TRBJ2-7; a possible D gene is TRBD2 (6 bases). CDR1 is SGHRS, CDR2 YFSETQ, per germline. Trimming removed 1 base at V and 0 bases at J, with 11 bases between. The CDR3 covers 15 residues.